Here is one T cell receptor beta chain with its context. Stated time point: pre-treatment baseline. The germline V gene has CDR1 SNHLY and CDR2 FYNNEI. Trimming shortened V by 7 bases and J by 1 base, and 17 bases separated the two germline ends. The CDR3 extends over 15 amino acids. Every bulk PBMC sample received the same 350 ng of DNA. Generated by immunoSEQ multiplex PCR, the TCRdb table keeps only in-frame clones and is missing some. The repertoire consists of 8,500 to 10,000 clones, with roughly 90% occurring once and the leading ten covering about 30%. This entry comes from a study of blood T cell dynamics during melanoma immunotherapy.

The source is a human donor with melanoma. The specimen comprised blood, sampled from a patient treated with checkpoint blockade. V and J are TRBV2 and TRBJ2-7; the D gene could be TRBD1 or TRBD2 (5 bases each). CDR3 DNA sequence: TGTGCCAGCACTCCCCGGGACGGGTTTTCCTACGAGCAGTACTTC. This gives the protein CASTPRDGFSYEQYF.